This TCR beta chain derives from a study of cytomegalovirus exposure and HLA in healthy donors. Study-level information: Both the roughly 120 validation repertoires and the roughly 700 first-cohort repertoires used the same platform, as reported by a later analysis.

The data were produced by immunoSEQ multiplex PCR, yet TCRdb's version contains in-frame clones alone and is incomplete. This sample yields around 350,000 clones, of which roughly 90% are seen a single time; 0.83% belongs to the top ten. The donors were in the roughly 130-subject validation cohort, distinct from the approximately 700-subject first cohort. Study observations and caveats: Many donors carried some public TCRs, although rarity characterized most TCR sequences.

This clone appeared once. Its antigen remains unidentified. V shed 6 bases, J shed 10 bases, and the junction held 8 bases outside the gene matches. CDR1 is SQVTM and CDR2 is ANQGSEA in the germline V gene. The CDR3 loop spans 11 amino acids. The chain recombines TRBV29-1 with TRBJ1-1, with TRBD1 matching over 7 bases. The material sequenced was PBMCs. The clonotype comes from a woman between 18 and 29 years old in good health and CMV-seronegative. The CDR3 region has the DNA TGCAGCGTAGAAACAGGGGTTGGAGCTTTCTTT. Its protein is CSVETGVGAFF. Using reference TRBV29-1 and TRBJ1-1 for the parts outside the CDR3, the full variable domain is SAVISQKPSRDICQRGTSLTIQCQVDSQVTMMFWYRQQPGQSLTLIATANQGSEATYESGFVIDKFPISRPNLTFSTLTVSNMSPEDSSIYLCSVETGVGAFFGQGTRLTVV.